This TCR beta chain originates from a study of technical replicates of blood from several donors. Trimming took 0 bases from V and 6 from J, leaving 9 bases between them. Germline assignment: CDR1 MGHRA and CDR2 YSYEKL. This CDR3 has 13 residues. TCRdb's table, derived via immunoSEQ multiplex PCR, lists solely in-frame clones and lacks some. This table has about 84,000 clones, more than 95% appearing once. The chain couples TRBV4-1 to TRBJ2-7, with no clear D. Sample: T cells isolated from PBMCs. This receptor was taken from a human donor in good health. CDR3 amino acids: CASSQDDSGEQYF. CDR3 sequence (DNA): TGCGCCAGCAGCCAAGACGACTCCGGCGAGCAGTACTTC.